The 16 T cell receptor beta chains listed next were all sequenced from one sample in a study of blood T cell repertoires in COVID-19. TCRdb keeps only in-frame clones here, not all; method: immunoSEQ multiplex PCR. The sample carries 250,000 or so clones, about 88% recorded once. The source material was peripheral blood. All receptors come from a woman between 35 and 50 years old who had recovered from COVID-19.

The CDR3 here is CASSTPGLPIGEQFF. DNA of the CDR3: TGTGCCAGCAGTACCCCGGGACTACCTATTGGGGAGCAGTTCTTC. The rearrangement links TRBV6-5 to TRBJ2-1; TRBD2 aligns across 7 bases. Germline CDR1 reads MNHEY; CDR2 reads SVGAGI. Losses at the gene ends were 5 bases for V and 10 bases for J; bases not matched to a gene: 14. CDR3 length: 15 residues.

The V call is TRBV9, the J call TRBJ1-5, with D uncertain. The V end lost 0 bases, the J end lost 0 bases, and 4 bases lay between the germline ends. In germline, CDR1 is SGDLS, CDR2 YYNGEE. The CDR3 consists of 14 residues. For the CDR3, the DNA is TGTGCCAGCAGCGTAGGTCATAGCAATCAGCCCCAGCATTTT. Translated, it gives CASSVGHSNQPQHF.

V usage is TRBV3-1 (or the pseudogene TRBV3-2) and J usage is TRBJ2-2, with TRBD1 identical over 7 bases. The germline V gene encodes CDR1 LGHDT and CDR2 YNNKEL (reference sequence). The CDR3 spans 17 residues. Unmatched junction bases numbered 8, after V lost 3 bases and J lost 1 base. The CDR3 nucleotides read TGTGCCAGCAGCCATGCAGGGACAGTGAAGAACACCGGGGAGCTGTTTTTT. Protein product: CASSHAGTVKNTGELFF.

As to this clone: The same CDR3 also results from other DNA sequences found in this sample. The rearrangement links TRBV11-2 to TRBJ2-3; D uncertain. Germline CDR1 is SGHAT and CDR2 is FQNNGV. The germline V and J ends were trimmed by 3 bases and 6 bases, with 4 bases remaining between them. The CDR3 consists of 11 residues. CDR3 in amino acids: CASSFSDTQYF. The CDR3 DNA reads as TGTGCCAGCAGCTTCTCGGATACGCAGTATTTT.

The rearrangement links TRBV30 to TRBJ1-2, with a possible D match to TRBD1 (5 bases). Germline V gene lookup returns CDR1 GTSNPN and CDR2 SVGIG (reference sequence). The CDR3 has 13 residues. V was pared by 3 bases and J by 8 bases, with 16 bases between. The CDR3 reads CAWSGLGGVGYTF. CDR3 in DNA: TGTGCCTGGAGCGGTCTGGGGGGAGTGGGCTACACCTTC.

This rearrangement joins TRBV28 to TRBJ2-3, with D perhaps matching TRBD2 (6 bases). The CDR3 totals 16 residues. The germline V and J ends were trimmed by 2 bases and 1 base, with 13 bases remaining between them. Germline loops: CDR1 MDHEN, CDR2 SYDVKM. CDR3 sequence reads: CASSLDGGIGTDTQYF. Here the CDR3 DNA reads TGTGCCAGCAGTTTAGACGGGGGAATTGGCACAGATACGCAGTATTTT.

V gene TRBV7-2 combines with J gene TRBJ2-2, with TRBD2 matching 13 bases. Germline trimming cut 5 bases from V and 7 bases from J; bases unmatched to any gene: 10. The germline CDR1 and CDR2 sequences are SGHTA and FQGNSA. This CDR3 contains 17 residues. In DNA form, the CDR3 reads TGTGCCAGCAGCACGGGACTAGCGGGGCCCTTGAGCGGGGAGCTGTTTTTT. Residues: CASSTGLAGPLSGELFF.

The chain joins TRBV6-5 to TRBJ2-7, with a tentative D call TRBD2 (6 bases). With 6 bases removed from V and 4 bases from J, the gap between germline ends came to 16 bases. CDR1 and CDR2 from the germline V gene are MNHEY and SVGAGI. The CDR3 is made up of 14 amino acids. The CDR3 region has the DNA TGTGCCAGCAGCTCCTCGGGGGTTCCGTACGAGCAGTACTTC. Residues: CASSSSGVPYEQYF.

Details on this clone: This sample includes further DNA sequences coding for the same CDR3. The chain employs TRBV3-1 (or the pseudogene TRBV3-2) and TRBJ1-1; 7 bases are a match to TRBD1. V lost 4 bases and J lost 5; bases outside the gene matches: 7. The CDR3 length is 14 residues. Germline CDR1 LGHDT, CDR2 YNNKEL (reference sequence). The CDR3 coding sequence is TGTGCCAGCAGCCGTACTCAGGGGGGAACTGAAGCTTTCTTT. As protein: CASSRTQGGTEAFF.

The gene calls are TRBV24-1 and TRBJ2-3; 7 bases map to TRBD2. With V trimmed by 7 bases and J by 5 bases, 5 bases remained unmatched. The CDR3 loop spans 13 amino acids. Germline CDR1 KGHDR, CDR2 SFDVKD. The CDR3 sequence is CATRGGEIDTQYF. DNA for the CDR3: TGTGCCACCAGGGGGGGGGAAATAGATACGCAGTATTTT.

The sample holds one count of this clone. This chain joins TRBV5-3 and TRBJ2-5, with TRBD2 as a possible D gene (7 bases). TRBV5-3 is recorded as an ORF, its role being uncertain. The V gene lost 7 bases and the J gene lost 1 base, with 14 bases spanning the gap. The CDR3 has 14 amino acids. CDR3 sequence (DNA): TGTGCCAGATTTGGGGGGGACACCCAAGAGACCCAGTACTTC. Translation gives CARFGGDTQETQYF.

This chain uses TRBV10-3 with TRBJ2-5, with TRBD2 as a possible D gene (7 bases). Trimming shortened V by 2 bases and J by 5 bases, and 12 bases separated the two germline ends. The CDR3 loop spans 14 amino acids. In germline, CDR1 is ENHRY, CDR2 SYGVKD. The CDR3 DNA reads TGTGCCATCAGTGAGGGGGGGGCTGATGAGACCCAGTACTTC. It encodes CAISEGGADETQYF.

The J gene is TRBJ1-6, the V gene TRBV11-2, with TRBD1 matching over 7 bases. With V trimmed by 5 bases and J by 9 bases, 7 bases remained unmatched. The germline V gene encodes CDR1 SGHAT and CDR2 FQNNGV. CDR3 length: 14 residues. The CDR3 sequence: CASSLLGGGSPLHF. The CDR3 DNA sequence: TGTGCCAGCAGCCTATTAGGGGGCGGTTCACCCCTCCACTTT.

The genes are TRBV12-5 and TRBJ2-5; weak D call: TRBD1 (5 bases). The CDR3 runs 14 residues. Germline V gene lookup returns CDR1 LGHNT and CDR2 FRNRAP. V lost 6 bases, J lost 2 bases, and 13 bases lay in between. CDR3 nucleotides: TGTGCTAGTGGCCAAAGGGGAACACAAGAGACCCAGTACTTC. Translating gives CASGQRGTQETQYF. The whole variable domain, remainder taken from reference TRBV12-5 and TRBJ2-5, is DARVTQTPRHKVTEMGQEVTMRCQPILGHNTVFWYRQTMMQGLELLAYFRNRAPLDDSGMPKDRFSAEMPDATLATLKIQPSEPRDSAVYFCASGQRGTQETQYFGPGTRLLVL.

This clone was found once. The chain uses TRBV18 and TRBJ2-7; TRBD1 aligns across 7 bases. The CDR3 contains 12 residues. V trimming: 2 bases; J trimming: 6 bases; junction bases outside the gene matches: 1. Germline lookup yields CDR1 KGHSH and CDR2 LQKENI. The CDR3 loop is CASSPTGAEQYF. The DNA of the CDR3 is TGTGCCAGCTCACCAACAGGGGCCGAGCAGTACTTC.

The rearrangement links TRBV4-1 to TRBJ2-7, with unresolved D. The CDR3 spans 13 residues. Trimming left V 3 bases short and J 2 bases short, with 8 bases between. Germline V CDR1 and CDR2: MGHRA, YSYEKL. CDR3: CASSQSDTYEQYF. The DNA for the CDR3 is TGCGCCAGCAGCCAGTCCGACACCTACGAGCAGTACTTC.